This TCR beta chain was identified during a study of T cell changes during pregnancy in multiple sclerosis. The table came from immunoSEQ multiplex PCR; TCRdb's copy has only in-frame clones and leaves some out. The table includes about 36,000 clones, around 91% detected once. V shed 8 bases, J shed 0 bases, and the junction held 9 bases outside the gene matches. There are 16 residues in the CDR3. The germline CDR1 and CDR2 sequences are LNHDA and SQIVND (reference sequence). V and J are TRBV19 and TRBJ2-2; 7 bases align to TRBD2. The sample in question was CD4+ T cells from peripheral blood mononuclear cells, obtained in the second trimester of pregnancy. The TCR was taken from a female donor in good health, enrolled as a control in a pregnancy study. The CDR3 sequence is CASGSAGLPNTGELFF. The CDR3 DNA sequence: TGTGCCAGTGGTTCAGCGGGACTACCGAACACCGGGGAGCTGTTTTTT.